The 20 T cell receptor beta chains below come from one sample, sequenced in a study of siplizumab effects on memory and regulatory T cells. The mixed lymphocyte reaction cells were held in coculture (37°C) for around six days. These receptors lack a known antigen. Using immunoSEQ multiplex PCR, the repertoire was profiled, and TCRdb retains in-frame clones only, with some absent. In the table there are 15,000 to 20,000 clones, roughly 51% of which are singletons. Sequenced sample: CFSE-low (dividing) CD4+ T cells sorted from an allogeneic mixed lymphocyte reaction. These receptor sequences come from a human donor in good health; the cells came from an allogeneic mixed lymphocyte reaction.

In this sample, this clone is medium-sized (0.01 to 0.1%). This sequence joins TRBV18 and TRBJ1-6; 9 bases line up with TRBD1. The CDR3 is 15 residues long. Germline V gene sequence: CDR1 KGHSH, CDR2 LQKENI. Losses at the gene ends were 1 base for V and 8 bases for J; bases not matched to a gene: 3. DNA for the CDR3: TGTGCCAGCTCACCACTCGGGACAGGGTATTCACCCCTCCACTTT. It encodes CASSPLGTGYSPLHF.

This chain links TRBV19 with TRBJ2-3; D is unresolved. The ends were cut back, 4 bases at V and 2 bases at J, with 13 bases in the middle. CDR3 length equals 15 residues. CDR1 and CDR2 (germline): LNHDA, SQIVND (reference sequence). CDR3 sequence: CASSTAGWVTDTQYF. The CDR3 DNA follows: TGTGCCAGTAGTACGGCCGGGTGGGTCACAGATACGCAGTATTTT.

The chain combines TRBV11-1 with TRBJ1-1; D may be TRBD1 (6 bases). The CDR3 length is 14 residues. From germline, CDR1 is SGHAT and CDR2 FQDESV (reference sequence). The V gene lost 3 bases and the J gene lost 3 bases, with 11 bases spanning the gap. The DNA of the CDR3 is TGTGCCAGCAGCTTCCGACAGGCCGACACTGAAGCTTTCTTT. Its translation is CASSFRQADTEAFF. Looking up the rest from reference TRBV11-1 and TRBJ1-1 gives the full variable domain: EAEVAQSPRYKITEKSQAVAFWCDPISGHATLYWYRQILGQGPELLVQFQDESVVDDSQLPKDRFSAERLKGVDSTLKIQPAELGDSAMYLCASSFRQADTEAFFGQGTRLTVV.

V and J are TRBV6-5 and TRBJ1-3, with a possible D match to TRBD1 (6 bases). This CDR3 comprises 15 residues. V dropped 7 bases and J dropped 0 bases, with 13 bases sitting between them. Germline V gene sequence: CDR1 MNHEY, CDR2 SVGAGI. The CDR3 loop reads CASTEGDPSGNTIYF. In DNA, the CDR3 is TGTGCCAGCACAGAGGGGGACCCCTCTGGAAACACCATATATTTT.

CDR3 protein: CSVQQGAGDYGYTF. CDR3 DNA: TGCAGCGTCCAACAGGGGGCAGGTGACTATGGCTACACCTTC. V usage is TRBV29-1 and J usage is TRBJ1-2, with 9 bases fitting TRBD1. The CDR3 loop spans 14 amino acids. CDR1 is SQVTM and CDR2 is ANQGSEA in the germline V gene. The ends lost 6 bases at V and 3 bases at J; junction bases unmatched: 8. The full variable domain, completed using reference TRBV29-1 and TRBJ1-2, is SAVISQKPSRDICQRGTSLTIQCQVDSQVTMMFWYRQQPGQSLTLIATANQGSEATYESGFVIDKFPISRPNLTFSTLTVSNMSPEDSSIYLCSVQQGAGDYGYTFGSGTRLTVV.

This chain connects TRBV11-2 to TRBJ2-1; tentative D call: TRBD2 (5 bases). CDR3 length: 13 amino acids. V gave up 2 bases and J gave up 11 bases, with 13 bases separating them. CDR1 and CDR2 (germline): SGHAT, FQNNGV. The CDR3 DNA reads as TGTGCCAGCAGCTTAAGAGGGCCAGGAAAGCAGTTCTTC. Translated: CASSLRGPGKQFF. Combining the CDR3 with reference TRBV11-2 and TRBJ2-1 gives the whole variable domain EAGVAQSPRYKIIEKRQSVAFWCNPISGHATLYWYQQILGQGPKLLIQFQNNGVVDDSQLPKDRFSAERLKGVDSTLKIQPAKLEDSAVYLCASSLRGPGKQFFGPGTRLTVL.

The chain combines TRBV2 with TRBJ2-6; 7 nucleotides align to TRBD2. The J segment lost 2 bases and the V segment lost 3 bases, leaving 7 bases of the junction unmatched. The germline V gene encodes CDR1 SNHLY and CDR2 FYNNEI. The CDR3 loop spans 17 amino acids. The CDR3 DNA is TGTGCCAGCAGTGAGCCCCTAGCGGCTACTGGGGCCAACGTCCTGACTTTC. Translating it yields CASSEPLAATGANVLTF.

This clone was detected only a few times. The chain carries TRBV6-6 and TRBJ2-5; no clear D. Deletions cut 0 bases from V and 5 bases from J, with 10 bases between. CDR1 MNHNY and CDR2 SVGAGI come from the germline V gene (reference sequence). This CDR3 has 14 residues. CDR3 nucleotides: TGTGCCAGCAGTTACTCCCCAGCGCTGGAGACCCAGTACTTC. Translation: CASSYSPALETQYF.

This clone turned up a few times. This CDR3 reads CASSYLGLANYGYTF. The CDR3 DNA reads as TGTGCCAGCAGTTACTTGGGGTTAGCTAACTATGGCTACACCTTC. The chain combines TRBV6-6 with TRBJ1-2; D uncertain. Trimming left V 1 base short and J 0 bases short, with 9 bases between. The CDR3 covers 15 residues. Germline V lookup: CDR1 MNHNY, CDR2 SVGAGI (reference sequence).

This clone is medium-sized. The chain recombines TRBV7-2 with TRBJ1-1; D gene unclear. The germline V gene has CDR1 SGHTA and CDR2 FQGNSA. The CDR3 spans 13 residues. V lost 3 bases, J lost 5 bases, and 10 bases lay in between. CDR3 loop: CASSFSEGTEAFF. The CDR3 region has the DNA TGTGCCAGCAGCTTTTCGGAGGGAACTGAAGCTTTCTTT.

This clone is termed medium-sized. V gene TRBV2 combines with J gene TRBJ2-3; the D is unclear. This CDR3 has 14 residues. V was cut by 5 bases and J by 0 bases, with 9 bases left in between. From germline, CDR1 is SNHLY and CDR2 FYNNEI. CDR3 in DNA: TGTGCCAGCAGTAACAGTGTTAGCACAGATACGCAGTATTTT. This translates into CASSNSVSTDTQYF.

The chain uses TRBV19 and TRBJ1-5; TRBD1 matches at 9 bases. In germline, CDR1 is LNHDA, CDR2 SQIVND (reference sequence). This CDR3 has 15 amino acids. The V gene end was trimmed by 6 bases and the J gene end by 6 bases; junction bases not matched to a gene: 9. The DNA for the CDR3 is TGTGCCAGTAGCCCAGGGACAGGGACTGCTCAGCCCCAGCATTTT. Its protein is CASSPGTGTAQPQHF.

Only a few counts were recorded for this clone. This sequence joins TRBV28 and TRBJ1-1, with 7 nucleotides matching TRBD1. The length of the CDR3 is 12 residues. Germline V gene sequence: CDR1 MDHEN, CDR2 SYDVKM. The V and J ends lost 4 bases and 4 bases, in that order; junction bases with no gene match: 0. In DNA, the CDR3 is TGTGCCAGCAGTTCAGGGGGCACTGAAGCTTTCTTT. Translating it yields CASSSGGTEAFF. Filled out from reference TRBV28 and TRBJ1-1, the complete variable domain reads DVKVTQSSRYLVKRTGEKVFLECVQDMDHENMFWYRQDPGLGLRLIYFSYDVKMKEKGDIPEGYSVSREKKERFSLILESASTNQTSMYLCASSSGGTEAFFGQGTRLTVV.

CDR3 residues: CAIRDTAGEKLFF. CDR3 bases: TGTGCCATCAGGGACACGGCGGGAGAAAAACTGTTTTTT. The chain joins TRBV10-3 to TRBJ1-4, with TRBD1 as a possible D gene (5 bases). CDR1 and CDR2 (germline): ENHRY, SYGVKD. V dropped 6 bases and J dropped 8 bases, with 13 bases sitting between them. The CDR3 runs to 13 residues.

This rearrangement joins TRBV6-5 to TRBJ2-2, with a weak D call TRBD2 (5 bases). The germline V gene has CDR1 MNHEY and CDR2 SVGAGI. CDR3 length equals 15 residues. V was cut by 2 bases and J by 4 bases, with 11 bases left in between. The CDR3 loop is CASSYIRAGTGELFF. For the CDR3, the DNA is TGTGCCAGCAGTTACATTCGGGCGGGCACCGGGGAGCTGTTTTTT.

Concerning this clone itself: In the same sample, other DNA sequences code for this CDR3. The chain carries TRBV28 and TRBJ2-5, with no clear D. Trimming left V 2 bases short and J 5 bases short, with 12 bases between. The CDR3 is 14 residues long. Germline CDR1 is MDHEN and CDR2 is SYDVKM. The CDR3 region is CASSLMAGGETQYF. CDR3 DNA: TGTGCCAGCAGTTTAATGGCAGGCGGCGAGACCCAGTACTTC.

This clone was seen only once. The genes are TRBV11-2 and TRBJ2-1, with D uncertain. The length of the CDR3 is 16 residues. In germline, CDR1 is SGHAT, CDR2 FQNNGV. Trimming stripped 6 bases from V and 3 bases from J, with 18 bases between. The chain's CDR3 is CASSYMSFGVYNEQFF. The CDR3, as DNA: TGTGCCAGCAGTTATATGTCTTTTGGGGTCTACAATGAGCAGTTCTTC.

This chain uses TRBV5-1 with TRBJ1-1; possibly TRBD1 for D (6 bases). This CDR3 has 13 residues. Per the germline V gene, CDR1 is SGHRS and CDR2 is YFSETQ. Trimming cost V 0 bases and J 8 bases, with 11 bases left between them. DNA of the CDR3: TGCGCCAGCAGCTTGGAGGGGGGCCCAGAAGCTTTCTTT. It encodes CASSLEGGPEAFF.

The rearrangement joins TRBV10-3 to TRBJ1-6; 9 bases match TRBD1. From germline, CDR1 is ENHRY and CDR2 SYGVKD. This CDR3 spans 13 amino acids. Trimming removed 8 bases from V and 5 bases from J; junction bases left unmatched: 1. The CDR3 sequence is CAIRDRDNSPLHF. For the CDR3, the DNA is TGTGCCATCCGGGACAGGGATAATTCACCCCTCCACTTT.

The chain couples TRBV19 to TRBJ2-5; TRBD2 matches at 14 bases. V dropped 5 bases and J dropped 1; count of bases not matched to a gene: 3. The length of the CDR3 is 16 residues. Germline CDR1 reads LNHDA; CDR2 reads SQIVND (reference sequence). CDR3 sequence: CASSPGLAGVQETQYF. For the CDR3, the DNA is TGTGCCAGTAGTCCGGGACTAGCGGGGGTCCAAGAGACCCAGTACTTC.